Each of the 9 T cell receptor beta chains below was sequenced from the same sample in a study of T cells after yellow fever vaccination. Each CDR3 protein is one row after TCRdb ran MiXCR on the 5' RACE reads. The sample contains 500,000 to 700,000 distinct CDR3 sequences, about 19% of which appear only once. This material consisted of PBMCs, taken 15 days after the yellow fever booster vaccination. The receptors were gathered from a man aged 25 to 45 who received the YFV17D yellow fever vaccine.

This clonotype has a handful of counts. V gene TRBV4-2 combines with J gene TRBJ2-7, with 9 bases lining up with TRBD2. With 1 base clipped from V and 2 bases from J, the junction kept 6 bases outside the gene matches. The CDR3 runs to 16 residues. Germline CDR1 is LGHNA and CDR2 is YNFKEQ. In DNA, the CDR3 is TGTGCCAGCAGCCAAGGGCTAGCGGGAACGACCTACGAGCAGTACTTC. It encodes CASSQGLAGTTYEQYF.

This clonotype was detected only a few times. The chain joins TRBV5-1 to TRBJ2-7; D unclear. Germline V gene data show CDR1 as SGHRS and CDR2 as YFSETQ. The CDR3 is 11 residues long. Trimming pared 5 bases from V and 1 base from J, leaving 4 bases between. CDR3 loop: CASRESYEQYF. CDR3 in DNA: TGCGCCAGCAGAGAGTCCTACGAGCAGTACTTC.

V usage is TRBV18 and J usage is TRBJ2-1, with a weak D call TRBD1 (5 bases). V gave up 3 bases and J gave up 2 bases, with 11 bases separating them. The CDR3 totals 15 residues. Germline V gene lookup returns CDR1 KGHSH and CDR2 LQKENI. The CDR3 sequence is CASSPQGTTYNEQFF. CDR3 sequence (DNA): TGTGCCAGCTCACCTCAGGGAACGACCTACAATGAGCAGTTCTTC.

The chain uses TRBV5-4 and TRBJ2-7, with 7 bases matching TRBD1. V dropped 3 bases and J dropped 3; count of bases not matched to a gene: 3. Germline V gives CDR1 SGHNT, CDR2 YYREEE (reference sequence). The CDR3 has 13 residues. The DNA of the CDR3 is TGTGCCAGCAGCTGGGACAGAAACTACGAGCAGTACTTC. It is translated as CASSWDRNYEQYF. Together with reference TRBV5-4 and TRBJ2-7, the CDR3 gives the full variable domain: ETGVTQSPTHLIKTRGQQVTLRCSSQSGHNTVSWYQQALGQGPQFIFQYYREEENGRGNFPPRFSGLQFPNYSSELNVNALELDDSALYLCASSWDRNYEQYFGPGTRLTVT.

The chain uses TRBV6-2 or TRBV6-3 and TRBJ2-5; D is unresolved. Deletions cut 2 bases from V and 3 bases from J, with 22 bases between. Per germline, CDR1 MNHEY and CDR2 SVGEGT. The CDR3 is 18 amino acids. DNA for the CDR3: TGTGCCAGCAGTTACAAGGCCACTATTCCCGCGCGTAAAGAGACCCAGTACTTC. This sequence encodes CASSYKATIPARKETQYF.

In its sample, this clonotype was seen many times. The V and J genes are TRBV3-1 and TRBJ1-1; the D is unclear. The V gene lost 9 bases and the J gene lost 0 bases, with 5 bases spanning the gap. Germline CDR1 reads LGHDT; CDR2 reads YNNKEL (reference sequence). The CDR3 is 11 amino acids. For the CDR3, the DNA is TGTGCCAGTAGAATGAACACTGAAGCTTTCTTT. It encodes CASRMNTEAFF. The full variable domain, completed using reference TRBV3-1 and TRBJ1-1, is DTAVSQTPKYLVTQMGNDKSIKCEQNLGHDTMYWYKQDSKKFLKIMFSYNNKELIINETVPNRFSPKSPDKAHLNLHINSLELGDSAVYFCASRMNTEAFFGQGTRLTVV.

The rearrangement joins TRBV15 to TRBJ1-1; no reliable D call. The length of the CDR3 is 14 residues. Germline V gene data show CDR1 as LNHNV and CDR2 as YYDKDF (reference sequence). V lost 1 base and J lost 6, with 12 bases in between. CDR3 DNA sequence: TGTGCCACCAGCAGAGTCTTTAATTCGGCTGAAGCTTTCTTT. This gives the protein CATSRVFNSAEAFF. Together with reference TRBV15 and TRBJ1-1, the CDR3 gives the full variable domain: DAMVIQNPRYQVTQFGKPVTLSCSQTLNHNVMYWYQQKSSQAPKLLFHYYDKDFNNEADTPDNFQSRRPNTSFCFLDIRSPGLGDTAMYLCATSRVFNSAEAFFGQGTRLTVV.

This chain connects TRBV4-3 to TRBJ2-1, with D uncertain. CDR3 length: 15 residues. Per the germline V gene, CDR1 is LGHNA and CDR2 is YSLEER. V shed 2 bases and J shed 6 bases, with 14 bases lying between them. The chain's CDR3 is CASSQNLRWANEQFF. The CDR3 nucleotides read TGCGCCAGCAGCCAAAACCTTCGGTGGGCCAATGAGCAGTTCTTC.

The genes are TRBV18 and TRBJ1-1, with 8 bases matching TRBD1. CDR1 is KGHSH, CDR2 LQKENI, per germline. The CDR3 is 14 amino acids. The V and J ends lost 3 bases and 4 bases, in that order; junction bases with no gene match: 4. The CDR3 sequence is CASSPGGQGTEAFF. The CDR3, as DNA: TGTGCCAGCTCACCGGGCGGACAGGGCACTGAAGCTTTCTTT.